Shown below are 8 T cell receptor beta chains from a single sample sequenced in a study of CD8+ T cells in alopecia areata. RNA was isolated and reverse transcribed to cDNA, the sequencing template. The assay was immunoSEQ multiplex PCR, and TCRdb's table has in-frame clones only and misses some. This table holds about 64,000 clones, about 40% found once. Sequencing was carried out using NKG2D-low CD8+ T cells sorted from blood. Receptor source: a human donor with alopecia areata.

This clone was counted a few times. Here the CDR3 reads CSVGLGVEGQYF. The CDR3 DNA reads TGCAGCGTGGGCCTGGGGGTGGAAGGTCAGTACTTC. The chain recombines TRBV29-1 with TRBJ2-7; the D gene could be TRBD1 or TRBD2 (5 bases each). Per the germline V gene, CDR1 is SQVTM and CDR2 is ANQGSEA. The CDR3 is 12 residues long. V gave up 6 bases and J gave up 10 bases, with 19 bases separating them.

V is TRBV2 and J is TRBJ2-1, with a tentative D call TRBD1 (6 bases). Between the trimmed V and J ends, which lost 3 bases and 0 bases, there was a span of 12 bases. This CDR3 is built from 16 residues. CDR1 and CDR2 from the germline V gene are SNHLY and FYNNEI. DNA for the CDR3: TGTGCCAGCAGTGAGAGAGGGACAACCTCCTACAATGAGCAGTTCTTC. Translated, it gives CASSERGTTSYNEQFF.

The CDR3 region is CASSFGRGNREQYF. DNA of the CDR3: TGTGCCAGCAGTTTCGGCAGGGGGAATCGCGAGCAGTACTTC. J is TRBJ2-7 and V is TRBV27; 7 nucleotides align to TRBD1. The CDR3 is made up of 14 amino acids. Trimming at V came to 3 bases and at J to 6 bases, leaving 8 bases not matched to a gene. The germline V gene encodes CDR1 MNHEY and CDR2 SMNVEV (reference sequence).

The rearrangement joins TRBV2 to TRBJ2-7; the match to TRBD2 covers 7 bases. J gave up 2 bases and V 7 bases, and 8 bases lay outside the gene matches. From germline, CDR1 is SNHLY and CDR2 FYNNEI. CDR3 length: 14 amino acids. CDR3 in amino acids: CASTSGLETYEQYF. The DNA of the CDR3 is TGTGCCAGCACGAGCGGACTAGAGACCTACGAGCAGTACTTC.

This clone was seen a handful of times. V and J are TRBV5-1 and TRBJ2-5, with a possible D match to TRBD2 (5 bases). The germline V gene has CDR1 SGHRS and CDR2 YFSETQ. V was clipped by 0 bases and J by 5 bases, with 11 bases between them. The CDR3 extends over 14 amino acids. The CDR3 is CASSLAEGRETQYF. In DNA, the CDR3 is TGCGCCAGCAGCTTGGCAGAGGGTAGGGAGACCCAGTACTTC.

This clone was recorded once. The V gene is TRBV7-8, the J gene TRBJ2-1; TRBD2 is a possible D gene (5 bases). V dropped 4 bases and J dropped 5 bases, with 21 bases sitting between them. CDR3 size: 17 residues. Germline V lookup: CDR1 SGHVS, CDR2 FQNEAQ. This CDR3 is CASSSLTKSRADNEQFF. In DNA form, the CDR3 reads TGTGCCAGCAGCTCCTTAACTAAATCGCGGGCGGACAATGAGCAGTTCTTC.

As to this clone: Different DNA sequences within this sample yield the same CDR3. This chain joins TRBV5-1 and TRBJ2-7; the D is unclear. The CDR3 runs to 12 residues. V was trimmed by 4 bases and J by 0 bases, leaving 5 bases between them. The V gene's germline CDR1 is SGHRS and CDR2 YFSETQ. The DNA for the CDR3 is TGCGCCAGCAGCGGCGACTCCTACGAGCAGTACTTC. The encoded protein is CASSGDSYEQYF. Filled out from reference TRBV5-1 and TRBJ2-7, the complete variable domain reads KAGVTQTPRYLIKTRGQQVTLSCSPISGHRSVSWYQQTPGQGLQFLFEYFSETQRNKGNFPGRFSGRQFSNSRSEMNVSTLELGDSALYLCASSGDSYEQYFGPGTRLTVT.

The gene calls are TRBV15 and TRBJ2-7; D perhaps matches TRBD1 (6 bases). The V gene lost 3 bases and the J gene lost 0 bases, with 12 bases spanning the gap. CDR1 and CDR2 (germline): LNHNV, YYDKDF (reference sequence). The CDR3 runs 15 residues. The DNA for the CDR3 is TGTGCCACCAGCAGGGAAGGGACACCCTCCTACGAGCAGTACTTC. Its translation is CATSREGTPSYEQYF.